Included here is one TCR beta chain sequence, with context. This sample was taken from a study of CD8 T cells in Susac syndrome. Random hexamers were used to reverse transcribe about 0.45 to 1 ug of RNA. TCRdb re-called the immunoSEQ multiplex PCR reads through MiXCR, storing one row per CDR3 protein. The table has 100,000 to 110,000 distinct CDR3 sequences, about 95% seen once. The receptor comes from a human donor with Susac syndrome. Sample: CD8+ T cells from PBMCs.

The CDR3 DNA follows: TGTGCCAGTACGACTGGGAACACTGAAGCTTTCTTT. Its translation: CASTTGNTEAFF. The V call is TRBV7-9, the J call TRBJ1-1; D ambiguous. Per the germline V gene, CDR1 is SEHNR and CDR2 is FQNEAQ (reference sequence). Trimming took 9 bases from V and 1 from J, leaving 9 bases between them. The CDR3 is 12 amino acids.